This entry describes one T cell receptor (beta chain). The sample is drawn from a study of blood T cell repertoires in COVID-19. The CDR3 contains 14 residues. The V and J ends lost 5 bases and 6 bases respectively, with 17 bases between them. Germline CDR1 is SGHAT and CDR2 is FQNNGV. Source study methods: Amplification with reference gene primers provided the estimates of nucleated cell counts. Using immunoSEQ multiplex PCR, the repertoire was profiled, and TCRdb retains in-frame clones only, with some absent. V, J and clone size derive from that table, while D and trimming were established from the DNA sequence. The profile shows more than 300,000 clones, approximately 90% of them singletons. Enrolled through a virtual design, the participants were between 18 and 89 years of age and came from 24 US areas. Within 2 weeks before study entry, exposed participants met a COVID-19 case.

This chain uses TRBV11-2 with TRBJ2-7; D is possibly TRBD2 (7 bases). The origin of this receptor is a woman in her twenties or thirties who had been exposed to COVID-19. Sequencing input: PBMCs or T cells enriched from blood (not recorded which). The CDR3 region is CASSLRGPLGEQYF. The CDR3 DNA reads TGTGCCAGCAGCCTGCGGGGGCCCCTCGGCGAGCAGTACTTC.